A single sample gave rise to the 24 T cell receptor beta chains below, sequenced in a study of lymphopenia after photon versus proton radiotherapy. Using immunoSEQ multiplex PCR, the repertoire was profiled, and TCRdb retains in-frame clones only, with some absent. The sample shows around 160,000 clones, around 85% of them seen only once. The material was peripheral blood, obtained from a patient treated with photon-based radiotherapy. These receptors came from a man aged 45-65 years with gastric cancer.

This clone was observed a handful of times. The rearrangement links TRBV7-9 to TRBJ2-7; 8 bases are shared with TRBD1. Germline assignment: CDR1 SEHNR and CDR2 FQNEAQ (reference sequence). With V trimmed by 5 bases and J by 0 bases, 3 bases remained unmatched. CDR3 length: 14 residues. The CDR3 is CASSGDRSSYEQYF. The CDR3 coding sequence is TGTGCCAGCAGCGGGGACAGGAGCTCCTACGAGCAGTACTTC.

The chain has TRBV4-1 and TRBJ2-1; TRBD2 matches at 11 bases. The germline CDR1 and CDR2 sequences are MGHRA and YSYEKL. J lost 4 bases, V lost 4 bases, and 12 bases had no gene match. This CDR3 is 18 amino acids long. In nucleotides, the CDR3 is TGCGCCAGCAGCCGGGGTCTAGCGGGAGGCCAGAAGTACAATGAGCAGTTCTTC. It is translated as CASSRGLAGGQKYNEQFF.

This chain connects TRBV7-6 to TRBJ1-1; a possible D gene is TRBD1 (5 bases). Deletions cut 6 bases from V and 0 bases from J, with 8 bases between. The CDR3 loop spans 13 amino acids. From germline, CDR1 is SGHVS and CDR2 FNYEAQ. In DNA form, the CDR3 reads TGTGCCAGCAGGGGGGAATTGAACACTGAAGCTTTCTTT. Protein product: CASRGELNTEAFF. Full variable domain (remainder filled in from reference TRBV7-6 and TRBJ1-1): GAGVSQSPRYKVTKRGQDVALRCDPISGHVSLYWYRQALGQGPEFLTYFNYEAQQDKSGLPNDRFSAERPEGSISTLTIQRTEQRDSAMYRCASRGELNTEAFFGQGTRLTVV.

About this clone: This specimen includes other DNA sequences encoding the same CDR3. Here the CDR3 reads CASSPDMNTEAFF. The CDR3 region has the DNA TGTGCCAGCTCCCCGGACATGAACACTGAAGCTTTCTTT. The gene calls are TRBV18 and TRBJ1-1, with TRBD1 as a possible D gene (5 bases). The CDR3 sequence is 13 residues long. V shed 6 bases and J shed 0 bases, with 8 bases lying between them. CDR1 is KGHSH and CDR2 is LQKENI in the germline V gene.

The rearrangement links TRBV9 to TRBJ2-5; D might be TRBD1 or TRBD2, each matching 5 bases. Germline CDR1 and CDR2: SGDLS and YYNGEE. The CDR3 is 16 residues long. V lost 0 bases, J lost 0 bases, and 12 bases lay in between. CDR3 residues: CASSVGGTVYQETQYF. The CDR3 bases are TGTGCCAGCAGCGTAGGGGGGACGGTGTACCAAGAGACCCAGTACTTC.

The gene calls are TRBV28 and TRBJ1-4; D ambiguous. Germline assignment: CDR1 MDHEN and CDR2 SYDVKM. Trimming removed 3 bases from V and 0 bases from J, with 8 bases in between. The CDR3 contains 15 residues. DNA for the CDR3: TGTGCCAGCAGTTTCGACAAGTCAACTAATGAAAAACTGTTTTTT. Its translation is CASSFDKSTNEKLFF.

The V and J genes are TRBV11-2 and TRBJ2-1, with D possibly matching TRBD1 (6 bases). Trimming shortened V by 3 bases and J by 4 bases, and 16 bases separated the two germline ends. The CDR3 spans 16 residues. Germline values: CDR1 SGHAT, CDR2 FQNNGV. CDR3 sequence (DNA): TGTGCCAGCAGCTTTCTAAGACAACAGGGTTACAATGAGCAGTTCTTC. Protein product: CASSFLRQQGYNEQFF.

The CDR3 here is CASRGGLNQPQHF. The CDR3 bases are TGTGCCAGCAGGGGGGGGCTCAATCAGCCCCAGCATTTT. The gene calls are TRBV28 and TRBJ1-5; maybe TRBD1 (6 bases). Trimming took 6 bases from V and 3 from J, leaving 9 bases between them. CDR1 and CDR2 (germline): MDHEN, SYDVKM. The CDR3 sequence is 13 residues long. Full variable domain (rest looked up from reference TRBV28 and TRBJ1-5): DVKVTQSSRYLVKRTGEKVFLECVQDMDHENMFWYRQDPGLGLRLIYFSYDVKMKEKGDIPEGYSVSREKKERFSLILESASTNQTSMYLCASRGGLNQPQHFGDGTRLSIL.

The chain carries TRBV7-2 and TRBJ2-3; unclear D gene. This CDR3 spans 14 amino acids. The V and J ends lost 1 base and 4 bases respectively, with 9 bases between them. CDR1 and CDR2 (germline): SGHTA, FQGNSA. The CDR3 loop is CASSLEAPPDTQYF. The CDR3 DNA follows: TGTGCCAGCAGCTTAGAAGCCCCCCCAGATACGCAGTATTTT.

The chain recombines TRBV11-2 with TRBJ2-7; D gene uncertain. This CDR3 comprises 12 residues. Per germline, CDR1 SGHAT and CDR2 FQNNGV. The germline V and J ends were trimmed by 1 base and 5 bases, with 6 bases remaining between them. CDR3 sequence (DNA): TGTGCCAGCAGCTTAGTGGGTAACGAGCAGTACTTC. It is translated as CASSLVGNEQYF.

The J gene is TRBJ1-2, the V gene TRBV5-1; D is unresolved. This CDR3 is built from 17 residues. The germline gives CDR1 SGHRS, CDR2 YFSETQ. Between the trimmed V and J ends, which lost 4 bases and 4 bases, there was a span of 23 bases. CDR3: CASSPLTAIGNAYGYTF. The CDR3 DNA is TGCGCCAGCAGCCCTTTAACGGCAATCGGGAATGCCTATGGCTACACCTTC. Using reference TRBV5-1 and TRBJ1-2 for the parts outside the CDR3, the full variable domain is KAGVTQTPRYLIKTRGQQVTLSCSPISGHRSVSWYQQTPGQGLQFLFEYFSETQRNKGNFPGRFSGRQFSNSRSEMNVSTLELGDSALYLCASSPLTAIGNAYGYTFGSGTRLTVV.

The chain employs TRBV5-6 and TRBJ2-1; D is possibly TRBD1 (6 bases). The CDR3 loop spans 14 amino acids. Germline V gives CDR1 SGHDT, CDR2 YYEEEE. The germline V and J ends were trimmed by 0 bases and 7 bases, with 11 bases remaining between them. The CDR3 loop is CASSLDTGKNEQFF. As DNA, the CDR3 is TGTGCCAGCAGCTTGGATACAGGGAAGAATGAGCAGTTCTTC.

This chain links TRBV10-3 with TRBJ2-7; 9 positions match TRBD1. The CDR3 is made up of 16 amino acids. The germline CDR1 and CDR2 sequences are ENHRY and SYGVKD. Trimming cost V 10 bases and J 5 bases; bases outside gene matches: 18. For the CDR3, the DNA is TGTGCCACCTCCGGGACAGGGCGGCTCCAGGCCCACGAGCAGTACTTC. Protein sequence: CATSGTGRLQAHEQYF.

The rearrangement uses TRBV10-1 and TRBJ1-5, with 7 bases identical to TRBD1. Germline V gives CDR1 WNHNN, CDR2 SYGVQD (reference sequence). This CDR3 is built from 16 residues. V dropped 6 bases and J dropped 3; count of bases not matched to a gene: 11. CDR3 coding DNA: TGCGCCAGCAGGCTAAGACAGGGTGCGTTCAATCAGCCCCAGCATTTT. Encoded protein: CASRLRQGAFNQPQHF.

The chain employs TRBV15 and TRBJ2-5; a weak D match, TRBD2 (5 bases). The V end was cut by 0 bases, the J end by 5 bases, with 10 bases between. In germline, CDR1 is LNHNV, CDR2 YYDKDF (reference sequence). The CDR3 totals 14 residues. CDR3 region: CATSRDRGAETQYF. The CDR3 DNA follows: TGTGCCACCAGCAGAGATCGGGGAGCCGAGACCCAGTACTTC.

The rearrangement links TRBV7-6 to TRBJ2-1; TRBD2 matches 14 bases. The germline V gene encodes CDR1 SGHVS and CDR2 FNYEAQ. This CDR3 region has 17 residues. J gave up 7 bases and V 1 base, and 6 bases lay outside the gene matches. The CDR3 sequence is CASSLGSGLAGVNEQFF. The CDR3, as DNA: TGTGCCAGCAGCTTAGGCTCGGGACTAGCGGGAGTTAATGAGCAGTTCTTC.

The V gene is TRBV5-1, the J gene TRBJ2-7; 9 bases fit TRBD2. The ends lost 1 base at V and 7 bases at J; junction bases unmatched: 6. This CDR3 has 14 residues. Germline CDR1 reads SGHRS; CDR2 reads YFSETQ. The DNA of the CDR3 is TGCGCCAGCAGCTTGATAGCGGGAGCGGGGGAGCAGTACTTC. It specifies CASSLIAGAGEQYF.

This clone is a singleton in its sample. This rearrangement joins TRBV19 to TRBJ2-7; D is uncertain. CDR3 length: 13 amino acids. Germline assignment: CDR1 LNHDA and CDR2 SQIVND (reference sequence). V shed 7 bases and J shed 1 base, with 11 bases lying between them. The CDR3 loop reads CASNKGVSYEQYF. CDR3 DNA: TGTGCCAGTAATAAGGGCGTTTCCTACGAGCAGTACTTC.

The chain has TRBV7-9 and TRBJ1-1; D is unresolved. Germline-derived CDR1 and CDR2 are SEHNR and FQNEAQ (reference sequence). The CDR3 consists of 13 residues. The ends were cut back, 3 bases at V and 1 base at J, with 6 bases in the middle. The CDR3: CASSFRRNTEAFF. Here the CDR3 DNA reads TGTGCCAGCAGCTTCCGGAGGAACACTGAAGCTTTCTTT. Variable domain in full (rest from reference TRBV7-9 and TRBJ1-1): DTGVSQNPRHKITKRGQNVTFRCDPISEHNRLYWYRQTLGQGPEFLTYFQNEAQLEKSRLLSDRFSAERPKGSFSTLEIQRTEQGDSAMYLCASSFRRNTEAFFGQGTRLTVV.

The chain combines TRBV28 with TRBJ2-7, with D tentatively TRBD1 (6 bases). Germline assignment: CDR1 MDHEN and CDR2 SYDVKM. CDR3 size: 13 residues. V lost 10 bases to trimming and J lost 2 bases, with 15 bases between them. In DNA form, the CDR3 reads TGTGCCACCACCGGGACAACCCCCTACGAGCAGTACTTC. Its translation: CATTGTTPYEQYF.

The V gene is TRBV19, the J gene TRBJ1-3; 10 nucleotides line up with TRBD1. The germline V gene has CDR1 LNHDA and CDR2 SQIVND (reference sequence). The CDR3 consists of 14 residues. The V segment lost 4 bases and the J segment 13 bases; nucleotides outside the gene matches: 10. This CDR3 is CASSNRDRGRGIYF. The CDR3 DNA is TGTGCCAGTAGTAACCGGGACAGGGGTCGTGGAATATATTTT.

CDR3 nucleotides: TGCGCCAGCAGCTCGACCTTCAGGGACACTGAAGCTTTCTTT. As protein: CASSSTFRDTEAFF. The V call is TRBV5-1, the J call TRBJ1-1; weak D call: TRBD1 (5 bases). The CDR3 sequence is 14 residues long. Trimming cost V 3 bases and J 3 bases, with 12 bases left between them. Germline loops: CDR1 SGHRS, CDR2 YFSETQ.

The chain recombines TRBV6-1 with TRBJ2-5; 10 bases match TRBD1. Unmatched junction bases numbered 8, after V lost 6 bases and J lost 4 bases. Germline V gene data show CDR1 as MNHNS and CDR2 as SASEGT. This CDR3 is built from 15 residues. The DNA for the CDR3 is TGTGCCAGCAGCGGACAGGGGGGATTTGGAGAGACCCAGTACTTC. It encodes CASSGQGGFGETQYF.

This clone was detected once. The V gene is TRBV5-1, the J gene TRBJ1-1; a possible D gene is TRBD1 (5 bases). The CDR3 runs 15 residues. Germline loops: CDR1 SGHRS, CDR2 YFSETQ. V lost 4 bases to trimming and J lost 5 bases, with 18 bases between them. In DNA form, the CDR3 reads TGCGCCAGCAGCCCGGGTTCAGGGTACGGGACTGAAGCTTTCTTT. Translated: CASSPGSGYGTEAFF. Full variable domain (rest looked up from reference TRBV5-1 and TRBJ1-1): KAGVTQTPRYLIKTRGQQVTLSCSPISGHRSVSWYQQTPGQGLQFLFEYFSETQRNKGNFPGRFSGRQFSNSRSEMNVSTLELGDSALYLCASSPGSGYGTEAFFGQGTRLTVV.